This TCR beta chain was obtained from a study of cytomegalovirus exposure and HLA in healthy donors. Whole-study results and caveats: The study found most TCR sequences rare, yet found some public TCRs in many donors. Across HLA loci, a later analysis found differing TCR association rates, with DRB1 most and HLA-C fewest. Published work reported that the classifier diagnosed cytomegalovirus status with high specificity and sensitivity. According to a later analysis, most TCR beta chains associated with CMV appeared HLA-restricted.

The PCR used 60 Vbeta and 13 Jbeta primers. Sequencing was performed with immunoSEQ multiplex PCR; in TCRdb, only in-frame clones are kept and a portion is missing. The sample yields hundreds of thousands of clones, approximately 80% seen once. Regarding this clone: Its antigen is as yet unknown.

The source material was PBMCs. This TCR was sampled from a male donor in good health and CMV-seronegative.

CDR3 bases: TGTGCCAGCAGCCCCTATGGCGGGGCGGGAGGGCCAGCAGATACGCAGTATTTT. It yields the protein CASSPYGGAGGPADTQYF. This chain joins TRBV9 and TRBJ2-3; TRBD2 matches at 9 bases. CDR1 and CDR2 from the germline V gene are SGDLS and YYNGEE. With V trimmed by 4 bases and J by 4 bases, 16 bases remained unmatched. The CDR3 length is 18 residues.